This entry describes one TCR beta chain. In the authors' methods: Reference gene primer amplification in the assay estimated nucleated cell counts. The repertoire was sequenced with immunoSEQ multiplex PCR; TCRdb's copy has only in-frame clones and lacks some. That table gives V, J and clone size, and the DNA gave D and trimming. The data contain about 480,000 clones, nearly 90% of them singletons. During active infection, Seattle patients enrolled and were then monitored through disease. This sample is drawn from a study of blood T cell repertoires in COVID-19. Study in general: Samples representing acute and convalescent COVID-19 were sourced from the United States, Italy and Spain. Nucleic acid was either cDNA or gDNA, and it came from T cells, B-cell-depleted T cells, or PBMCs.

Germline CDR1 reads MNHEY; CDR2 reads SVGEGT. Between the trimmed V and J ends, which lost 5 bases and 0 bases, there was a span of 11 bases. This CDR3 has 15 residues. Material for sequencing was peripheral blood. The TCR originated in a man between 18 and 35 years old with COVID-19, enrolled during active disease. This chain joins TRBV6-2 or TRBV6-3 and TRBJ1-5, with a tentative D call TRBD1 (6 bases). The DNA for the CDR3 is TGTGCCAGCAGTCAGGACAGATATAGCAATCAGCCCCAGCATTTT. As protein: CASSQDRYSNQPQHF.